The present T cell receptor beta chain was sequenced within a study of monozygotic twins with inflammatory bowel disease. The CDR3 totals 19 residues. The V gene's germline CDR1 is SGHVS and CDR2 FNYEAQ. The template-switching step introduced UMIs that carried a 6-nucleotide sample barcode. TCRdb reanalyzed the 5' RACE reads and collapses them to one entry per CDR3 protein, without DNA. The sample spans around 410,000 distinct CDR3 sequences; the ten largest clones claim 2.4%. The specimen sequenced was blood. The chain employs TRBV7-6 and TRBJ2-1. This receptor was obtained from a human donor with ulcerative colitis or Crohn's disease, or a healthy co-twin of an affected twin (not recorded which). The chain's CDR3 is CASSPPPSGGIFSYNEQFF.